This TCR beta chain comes out of a study of tumor-infiltrating lymphocytes in localized non-small cell lung cancer. As for the study in general: Several tumor histologies, both smoking statuses, and some post-neoadjuvant chemotherapy samples were included. Resected tumor was paired with non-adjacent uninvolved lung from the same patient.

This clone has just a few counts. Its target is not known. Study-wide points: Higher tumor T cell infiltration than in uninvolved lung was supported by TCRbeta sequencing.

The CDR3 is 15 amino acids. V lost 5 bases and J 6 bases, leaving 16 bases between the germline ends. Germline CDR1 SEHNR, CDR2 FQNEAQ (reference sequence). Data came from immunoSEQ multiplex PCR; TCRdb stores just in-frame clones and leaves some out. The profile shows 11,000 or so clones, about 86% of them singletons. The material sequenced was uninvolved lung tissue not adjacent to the tumor. The receptor comes from a human donor with non-small cell lung cancer. The V gene is TRBV7-9, the J gene TRBJ1-4, with D perhaps matching TRBD1 (5 bases). The chain's CDR3 is CASSDNRKPYEKLFF. Here the CDR3 DNA reads TGTGCCAGCAGCGACAACAGGAAACCGTATGAAAAACTGTTTTTT.